The 17 T cell receptor beta chains below were found in one sample sequenced in a study of T cell responses to AZD1222 COVID-19 vaccine. Sequencing was performed with immunoSEQ multiplex PCR; in TCRdb, only in-frame clones are kept and a portion is missing. The table shows more than 150,000 clones, with approximately 91% occurring only once. The sample consisted of peripheral blood, taken on day 0 of AZD1222 vaccination. The receptors come from an adult in good health.

The V gene is TRBV7-2, the J gene TRBJ2-7, with 8 bases fitting TRBD1. There are 16 residues in the CDR3. Per germline, CDR1 SGHTA and CDR2 FQGNSA. The V gene end was trimmed by 5 bases and the J gene end by 2 bases; junction bases not matched to a gene: 11. This CDR3 reads CASSKNLGQGAYEQYF. The CDR3 coding sequence is TGTGCCAGCAGCAAAAACCTTGGACAGGGTGCCTACGAGCAGTACTTC.

V gene TRBV7-2 combines with J gene TRBJ2-7; 8 positions agree with TRBD1. The junction had 10 bases not matched to a gene; V was cut back by 4 bases and J by 5 bases. The germline gives CDR1 SGHTA, CDR2 FQGNSA. The CDR3 has 15 residues. The CDR3 reads CASSSDGTGFDEQYF. The CDR3 DNA reads as TGTGCCAGCAGCTCAGACGGGACAGGATTCGACGAGCAGTACTTC.

This clone was recorded once. The chain uses TRBV10-3 and TRBJ2-7, with D perhaps matching TRBD2 (6 bases). The CDR3 has 13 residues. Germline V gives CDR1 ENHRY, CDR2 SYGVKD. V lost 0 bases and J 5 bases, leaving 8 bases between the germline ends. Here the CDR3 reads CAISESGGDEQYF. The CDR3 region has the DNA TGTGCCATCAGTGAGTCGGGGGGTGACGAGCAGTACTTC.

The rearrangement uses TRBV7-2 and TRBJ1-3, with D maybe TRBD1 (6 bases). CDR1 and CDR2 (germline): SGHTA, FQGNSA. This CDR3 spans 14 amino acids. V gave up 5 bases and J gave up 7 bases, with 15 bases separating them. The CDR3 sequence: CASSRDRLLNTIYF. The CDR3, as DNA: TGTGCCAGCAGCCGCGACAGGCTTCTGAACACCATATATTTT.

The chain couples TRBV6-5 to TRBJ2-7; either TRBD1 or TRBD2 may fit D (5 bases each). CDR1 MNHEY and CDR2 SVGAGI come from the germline V gene. The CDR3 has 14 amino acids. Trimming stripped 0 bases from V and 6 bases from J, with 12 bases between. CDR3 sequence reads: CASSYSTGTAEQYF. The CDR3 DNA reads TGTGCCAGCAGTTACTCAACCGGGACCGCCGAGCAGTACTTC.

The chain carries TRBV28 and TRBJ2-7; D is undetermined. The V gene lost 5 bases and the J gene lost 2 bases, with 7 bases spanning the gap. Germline lookup yields CDR1 MDHEN and CDR2 SYDVKM. This CDR3 region has 12 residues. The CDR3 nucleotides read TGTGCCAGCAGTCGGAATCCCTACGAGCAGTACTTC. Its protein product is CASSRNPYEQYF.

CDR3 nucleotide sequence: TGTGCCAGCAGCCAAGATATCGTACAGGGGGCACTGTACAATGAGCAGTTCTTC. Protein: CASSQDIVQGALYNEQFF. The chain uses TRBV14 and TRBJ2-1, with 9 nucleotides matching TRBD1. V gave up 0 bases and J gave up 4 bases; unmatched junction bases: 10. Germline CDR1 SGHDN, CDR2 FVKESK. The CDR3 has 18 amino acids.

The CDR3, as DNA: TGTGCCAGCAGCCCAAGACAGGGAGGGACTGAAGCTTTCTTT. Amino acids: CASSPRQGGTEAFF. The chain recombines TRBV7-2 with TRBJ1-1; 7 nucleotides agree with TRBD1. After removal of 5 bases from V and 5 bases from J, the junction contained 8 bases not matched to a gene. CDR1 and CDR2 from the germline V gene are SGHTA and FQGNSA. The CDR3 runs 14 residues.

The rearrangement uses TRBV5-4 and TRBJ2-4; the match to TRBD2 covers 11 bases. This CDR3 comprises 15 residues. The trim removed 5 bases at V and 10 bases at J, leaving 11 bases unmatched. Germline CDR1 is SGHNT and CDR2 is YYREEE (reference sequence). Here the CDR3 DNA reads TGTGCCAGCAGTTTAGCGGGGGGGGAGAAAAGAATTCAGTACTTC. Residues: CASSLAGGEKRIQYF.

V gene TRBV29-1 combines with J gene TRBJ2-7; D unclear. CDR1 and CDR2 from the germline V gene are SQVTM and ANQGSEA. CDR3 length equals 12 residues. Trimming took 4 bases from V and 2 from J, leaving 9 bases between them. Written as DNA, the CDR3 is TGCAGCGTTGCGCTCGGACCCTACGAGCAGTACTTC. Protein: CSVALGPYEQYF.

The V and J genes are TRBV18 and TRBJ1-1, with D perhaps matching TRBD1 (5 bases). The CDR3 consists of 12 residues. Between the trimmed V and J ends, which lost 10 bases and 6 bases, there was a span of 15 bases. The germline V gene encodes CDR1 KGHSH and CDR2 LQKENI. Written as DNA, the CDR3 is TGTGCCACCCAACAGGCGGGGTCTGAAGCTTTCTTT. Translated, it gives CATQQAGSEAFF.

V usage is TRBV12-3 or TRBV12-4 and J usage is TRBJ2-7; D not certain. This CDR3 region has 11 residues. The V gene lost 6 bases and the J gene lost 9 bases, with 12 bases spanning the gap. The CDR3 loop reads CASRGPNGQYF. The CDR3 DNA is TGTGCCAGCAGAGGACCGAACGGGCAGTACTTC.

In this sample, this clone turned up once. V usage is TRBV24-1 and J usage is TRBJ2-2, with D unclear. V shed 4 bases and J shed 0 bases, with 14 bases lying between them. This CDR3 comprises 17 residues. Germline lookup yields CDR1 KGHDR and CDR2 SFDVKD. CDR3 DNA sequence: TGTGCCACCAGTGACACGGGCAGGAGATCGAACACCGGGGAGCTGTTTTTT. This translates into CATSDTGRRSNTGELFF.

Many counts were recorded for this clone. This rearrangement joins TRBV27 to TRBJ1-1, with D possibly being TRBD1 (6 bases). Germline V gene sequence: CDR1 MNHEY, CDR2 SMNVEV (reference sequence). There are 13 residues in the CDR3. V lost 3 bases and J lost 6, with 11 bases in between. The CDR3 DNA reads TGTGCCAGCAGTTTCCGGGGGGGCTCTGAAGCTTTCTTT. It yields the protein CASSFRGGSEAFF.

The CDR3 coding sequence is TGTGCCAGCAGCTTAGAAGTCAGGGAGACAGATACGCAGTATTTT. This codes for CASSLEVRETDTQYF. The V and J genes are TRBV7-9 and TRBJ2-3; perhaps D is TRBD1 or TRBD2 (5 bases each). This CDR3 is built from 15 residues. The V gene lost 1 base and the J gene lost 3 bases, with 11 bases spanning the gap. Germline V gene data show CDR1 as SEHNR and CDR2 as FQNEAQ (reference sequence). Combining the CDR3 with reference TRBV7-9 and TRBJ2-3 gives the whole variable domain DTGVSQNPRHKITKRGQNVTFRCDPISEHNRLYWYRQTLGQGPEFLTYFQNEAQLEKSRLLSDRFSAERPKGSFSTLEIQRTEQGDSAMYLCASSLEVRETDTQYFGPGTRLTVL.

V gene TRBV7-2 combines with J gene TRBJ2-7, with TRBD1 identical over 9 bases. Trimming cost V 5 bases and J 5 bases; bases outside gene matches: 10. The CDR3 is 15 residues long. Per the germline V gene, CDR1 is SGHTA and CDR2 is FQGNSA. The CDR3 DNA reads as TGTGCCAGCAGCAAAACTGGGACAGGGAACCACGAGCAGTACTTC. Residues: CASSKTGTGNHEQYF. The full variable domain, with the rest looked up from reference TRBV7-2 and TRBJ2-7, is GAGVSQSPSNKVTEKGKDVELRCDPISGHTALYWYRQSLGQGLEFLIYFQGNSAPDKSGLPSDRFSAERTGGSVSTLTIQRTQQEDSAVYLCASSKTGTGNHEQYFGPGTRLTVT.

This chain connects TRBV28 to TRBJ1-5; 7 bases are a match to TRBD1. Germline V gene sequence: CDR1 MDHEN, CDR2 SYDVKM. Losses at the gene ends were 2 bases for V and 2 bases for J; bases not matched to a gene: 6. This CDR3 region has 16 residues. The CDR3 DNA reads as TGTGCCAGCAGTTTACCCGGGACAGCGGGCAATCAGCCCCAGCATTTT. Its translation: CASSLPGTAGNQPQHF.